Given below is one T cell receptor beta chain in context. Antigen: not known. This entry belongs to a study of T cells in localized non-small cell lung cancer. V lost 5 bases, J lost 9 bases, and 17 bases lay in between. The length of the CDR3 is 13 residues. Germline lookup yields CDR1 SGHTA and CDR2 FQGTGA. The study, taken as a whole, reports: Longer overall survival associated with higher blood T cell density; shorter survival with higher adjacent-lung clonality.

The protocol was immunoSEQ multiplex PCR, while the TCRdb copy is restricted to in-frame clones and leaves out a portion. Altogether 48,000 or so clones are present, around 86% being singletons, with the ten largest covering over 15%. The TCR was taken from a male donor at least 60 years old with stage III squamous cell lung carcinoma. Material: peripheral blood, obtained before any cancer treatment. The chain couples TRBV7-3 to TRBJ2-7; D possibly corresponds to TRBD2 (6 bases). CDR3 DNA: TGTGCCAGCAGCCCGGCCGGGGGTCCGGTGCAGTACTTC. This encodes CASSPAGGPVQYF. Complete variable domain (other parts from reference TRBV7-3 and TRBJ2-7): GAGVSQTPSNKVTEKGKYVELRCDPISGHTALYWYRQSLGQGPEFLIYFQGTGAADDSGLPNDRFFAVRPEGSVSTLKIQRTERGDSAVYLCASSPAGGPVQYFGPGTRLTVT.